A single sample gave rise to the 31 T cell receptor beta chains below, sequenced in a study of cytotoxic CD8 clonotypes in ibrutinib-treated CLL. Some clones are missing from TCRdb's copy, which holds only in-frame ones; the method was immunoSEQ multiplex PCR. This table holds about 130,000 clones, about 79% found once. Material: PBMCs, obtained after 12 months of ibrutinib treatment. These receptors came from a human donor with chronic lymphocytic leukemia.

This chain connects TRBV30 to TRBJ2-1; D is perhaps TRBD2 (6 bases). Trimming shortened V by 0 bases and J by 2 bases, and 17 bases separated the two germline ends. Germline V gene lookup returns CDR1 GTSNPN and CDR2 SVGIG (reference sequence). The CDR3 is made up of 17 amino acids. DNA of the CDR3: TGTGCCTGGAGTGTACGTTGGGCTAGCGAGCCCTACAATGAGCAGTTCTTC. This encodes CAWSVRWASEPYNEQFF. The full variable domain, rest sourced from reference TRBV30 and TRBJ2-1, is SQTIHQWPATLVQPVGSPLSLECTVEGTSNPNLYWYRQAAGRGLQLLFYSVGIGQISSEVPQNLSASRPQDRQFILSSKKLLLSDSGFYLCAWSVRWASEPYNEQFFGPGTRLTVL.

The chain is built from TRBV5-8 and TRBJ1-2; unclear D gene. With 3 bases removed from V and 0 bases from J, the gap between germline ends came to 12 bases. This CDR3 contains 15 residues. The germline CDR1 and CDR2 sequences are SGHTS and YDEGEE. The CDR3 DNA reads as TGTGCCAGCAGCTCAGTCGGCAAGACTAACTATGGCTACACCTTC. Translated: CASSSVGKTNYGYTF.

This clone showed up just a few times. The V gene is TRBV28, the J gene TRBJ2-4, with 9 positions matching TRBD1. V shed 4 bases, J shed 3 bases, and the junction held 7 bases outside the gene matches. The CDR3 covers 16 residues. The germline CDR1 and CDR2 sequences are MDHEN and SYDVKM. The CDR3 reads CASSSTGGSGKNIQYF. The CDR3 DNA follows: TGTGCCAGCAGTTCTACAGGGGGCTCGGGCAAAAACATTCAGTACTTC.

The V gene is TRBV7-9, the J gene TRBJ2-7, with D uncertain. The length of the CDR3 is 16 residues. Germline assignment: CDR1 SEHNR and CDR2 FQNEAQ (reference sequence). Trimming took 2 bases from V and 2 from J, leaving 16 bases between them. The CDR3 DNA reads as TGTGCCAGCAGCTTACCTATTTTTGGGCCGACCTACGAGCAGTACTTC. Protein: CASSLPIFGPTYEQYF.

The table lists this clone with a count of one. The V call is TRBV6-5, the J call TRBJ2-5; 7 positions agree with TRBD1. Germline trimming cut 6 bases from V and 5 bases from J; bases unmatched to any gene: 12. CDR3 size: 15 residues. Germline V gene lookup returns CDR1 MNHEY and CDR2 SVGAGI. The CDR3 DNA reads TGTGCCAGCAGCCAGAGACAGGGTTCTGGGGAGACCCAGTACTTC. Its translation: CASSQRQGSGETQYF.

The rearrangement links TRBV28 to TRBJ2-1; the match to TRBD2 covers 10 bases. The trim removed 7 bases at V and 3 bases at J, leaving 3 bases unmatched. This CDR3 has 14 residues. CDR1 is MDHEN, CDR2 SYDVKM, per germline. CDR3 coding DNA: TGTGCCAGCATCTTAGCGGGAGGCTACAATGAGCAGTTCTTC. It encodes CASILAGGYNEQFF.

Only one count was recorded for this clone. The CDR3, as DNA: TGTGCCAGCAGCGTTACTAACACCGGGGAGCTGTTTTTT. Translating it yields CASSVTNTGELFF. The chain employs TRBV7-9 and TRBJ2-2, with unresolved D. V lost 5 bases and J 2 bases, leaving 6 bases between the germline ends. The CDR3 sequence is 13 residues long. The germline V gene has CDR1 SEHNR and CDR2 FQNEAQ (reference sequence).

The table lists this clone with a count of one. The chain carries TRBV7-9 and TRBJ2-1; perhaps D is TRBD1 or TRBD2 (5 bases each). Trimming cost V 1 base and J 0 bases, with 7 bases left between them. This CDR3 has 15 amino acids. CDR1 is SEHNR, CDR2 FQNEAQ, per germline (reference sequence). This CDR3 reads CASSLDGGSYNEQFF. Here the CDR3 DNA reads TGTGCCAGCAGCTTAGATGGGGGCTCCTACAATGAGCAGTTCTTC.

V and J are TRBV18 and TRBJ2-1; a possible D gene is TRBD2 (6 bases). Germline CDR1 reads KGHSH; CDR2 reads LQKENI. V was cut by 0 bases and J by 2 bases, with 14 bases left in between. The CDR3 runs 17 residues. CDR3 region: CASSPPGRENTYNEQFF. In DNA form, the CDR3 reads TGTGCCAGCTCACCACCAGGTCGGGAGAACACCTACAATGAGCAGTTCTTC.

The table lists this clone with a few counts. The J gene is TRBJ2-5, the V gene TRBV27, with a possible D match to TRBD2 (7 bases). Trimming pared 7 bases from V and 5 bases from J, leaving 17 bases between. The CDR3 sequence is 14 residues long. Germline V gene lookup returns CDR1 MNHEY and CDR2 SMNVEV (reference sequence). This chain's CDR3 is CASNLRGRGETQYF. Written as DNA, the CDR3 is TGTGCCAGCAATCTGCGGGGGCGCGGGGAGACCCAGTACTTC.

V is TRBV5-4 and J is TRBJ2-1, with 8 positions matching TRBD2. J lost 6 bases, V lost 4 bases, and 6 bases had no gene match. CDR1 and CDR2 from the germline V gene are SGHNT and YYREEE (reference sequence). This CDR3 is 14 amino acids long. CDR3 loop: CASSREGRGNEQFF. DNA of the CDR3: TGTGCCAGCAGCCGGGAGGGCCGCGGCAATGAGCAGTTCTTC.

The chain joins TRBV25-1 to TRBJ2-7; the D gene could be TRBD1 or TRBD2 (5 bases each). This CDR3 is 12 amino acids long. Trimming shortened V by 11 bases and J by 3 bases, and 14 bases separated the two germline ends. Germline V gene data show CDR1 as MGHDK and CDR2 as SYGVNS. The CDR3 region is CAVGVGVYEQYF. In nucleotides, the CDR3 is TGTGCCGTGGGGGTAGGGGTCTACGAGCAGTACTTC.

The chain recombines TRBV14 with TRBJ2-7; D gene ambiguous. Trimming shortened V by 4 bases and J by 3 bases, and 16 bases separated the two germline ends. CDR3 length: 15 residues. The V gene's germline CDR1 is SGHDN and CDR2 FVKESK. The CDR3 bases are TGTGCCAGCAGCCCAACAACCTACAAGGGCTACGAGCAGTACTTC. As protein: CASSPTTYKGYEQYF.

The chain recombines TRBV7-6 with TRBJ1-5; no clear D. Trimming removed 6 bases from V and 2 bases from J, with 17 bases in between. Germline assignment: CDR1 SGHVS and CDR2 FNYEAQ. This CDR3 contains 16 residues. The CDR3 DNA reads TGTGCCAGCAGTTCCGGTGACATTAAGGGCAATCAGCCCCAGCATTTT. Translated, it gives CASSSGDIKGNQPQHF.

J is TRBJ2-7 and V is TRBV11-2; D possibly corresponds to TRBD1 (6 bases). Germline CDR1 and CDR2: SGHAT and FQNNGV. The CDR3 length is 15 residues. V lost 5 bases to trimming and J lost 2 bases, with 16 bases between them. Here the CDR3 DNA reads TGTGCCAGCAGCACCGACAGGTCGTATACCTACGAGCAGTACTTC. Translation gives CASSTDRSYTYEQYF.

CDR3 in amino acids: CASLGQGRTDTQYF. CDR3 in DNA: TGTGCCAGCCTTGGACAGGGGCGCACAGATACGCAGTATTTT. The chain carries TRBV28 and TRBJ2-3; 9 bases are a match to TRBD1. Germline V gives CDR1 MDHEN, CDR2 SYDVKM. There are 14 residues in the CDR3. V trimming: 8 bases; J trimming: 1 base; junction bases outside the gene matches: 4.

This chain joins TRBV14 and TRBJ1-1, with a weak D call TRBD1 (5 bases). The CDR3 loop spans 15 amino acids. The germline CDR1 and CDR2 sequences are SGHDN and FVKESK. Trimming took off 4 bases at V and 0 bases at J, with 12 bases between the two ends. DNA of the CDR3: TGTGCCAGCAGCCTAGACAGACCCATGAACACTGAAGCTTTCTTT. Translation gives CASSLDRPMNTEAFF.

The chain couples TRBV27 to TRBJ2-1, with 10 bases that match TRBD2. Germline CDR1 and CDR2: MNHEY and SMNVEV (reference sequence). The CDR3 length is 14 residues. J was trimmed by 12 bases and V by 2 bases; bases with no gene match: 7. CDR3 loop: CASSLASGGVGQFF. CDR3 in DNA: TGTGCCAGCAGTTTAGCCAGCGGGGGGGTCGGGCAGTTCTTC.

The V call is TRBV4-3, the J call TRBJ2-1; 7 bases are a match to TRBD2. The CDR3 runs to 18 residues. With V trimmed by 0 bases and J by 0 bases, 8 bases remained unmatched. Germline V gene data show CDR1 as LGHNA and CDR2 as YSLEER. The CDR3 spells CASSQDGWDYGSYNEQFF. CDR3 coding DNA: TGCGCCAGCAGCCAAGATGGCTGGGACTACGGCTCCTACAATGAGCAGTTCTTC.

This chain joins TRBV9 and TRBJ2-1; 7 bases align to TRBD2. Germline V CDR1 and CDR2: SGDLS, YYNGEE. V was clipped by 4 bases and J by 7 bases; unmatched bases: 11. The CDR3 consists of 15 residues. CDR3 sequence reads: CASSPTLALQNEQFF. The CDR3 coding sequence is TGTGCCAGCAGCCCCACACTAGCGCTCCAGAATGAGCAGTTCTTC.

This chain joins TRBV7-9 and TRBJ1-1; the match to TRBD1 covers 7 bases. Germline CDR1 is SEHNR and CDR2 is FQNEAQ (reference sequence). V trimming: 5 bases; J trimming: 3 bases; junction bases outside the gene matches: 6. This CDR3 has 14 amino acids. The CDR3 spells CASSHTGDYTEAFF. CDR3 sequence (DNA): TGTGCCAGCAGCCATACAGGGGATTACACTGAAGCTTTCTTT. Full variable domain (outside the CDR3, taken from reference TRBV7-9 and TRBJ1-1): DTGVSQNPRHKITKRGQNVTFRCDPISEHNRLYWYRQTLGQGPEFLTYFQNEAQLEKSRLLSDRFSAERPKGSFSTLEIQRTEQGDSAMYLCASSHTGDYTEAFFGQGTRLTVV.

V and J are TRBV5-6 and TRBJ1-4; no reliable D call. The CDR3 is 14 residues long. Between the trimmed V and J ends, which lost 4 bases and 7 bases, there was a span of 14 bases. The V gene's germline CDR1 is SGHDT and CDR2 YYEEEE. CDR3 nucleotide sequence: TGTGCCAGCAGCGACCGGCCTATGGGTGAAAAACTGTTTTTT. Translation gives CASSDRPMGEKLFF.

This sequence joins TRBV4-3 and TRBJ2-4, with 8 bases matching TRBD1. The CDR3 is 16 amino acids. Germline trimming cut 4 bases from V and 8 bases from J; bases unmatched to any gene: 13. Germline CDR1 is LGHNA and CDR2 is YSLEER. This CDR3 is CASSPRGRGRWDIQYF. CDR3 in DNA: TGCGCCAGCAGCCCAAGGGGCAGGGGGCGATGGGACATTCAGTACTTC.

This clone was counted once. The gene calls are TRBV29-1 and TRBJ2-1; TRBD1 matches at 8 bases. This CDR3 contains 15 residues. CDR1 and CDR2 (germline): SQVTM, ANQGSEA. V was pared by 7 bases and J by 7 bases, with 15 bases of the junction left unmatched. In DNA form, the CDR3 reads TGCAGCGCTCAAACCCACCGGACAGGGAGGAATGAGCAGTTCTTC. It specifies CSAQTHRTGRNEQFF.

This chain joins TRBV27 and TRBJ2-7; D ambiguous. Trimming removed 3 bases at V and 0 bases at J, with 9 bases between. The CDR3 is made up of 14 amino acids. CDR1 is MNHEY and CDR2 is SMNVEV in the germline V gene (reference sequence). CDR3 sequence: CASSLASPSYEQYF. CDR3 nucleotides: TGTGCCAGCAGTTTGGCGAGCCCCTCCTACGAGCAGTACTTC.

The genes are TRBV7-8 and TRBJ1-5; TRBD1 agrees at 7 bases. This CDR3 has 18 residues. Germline CDR1 reads SGHVS; CDR2 reads FQNEAQ. Trimming removed 5 bases from V and 0 bases from J; junction bases left unmatched: 13. In DNA form, the CDR3 reads TGTGCCAGCAGCCCCGGGGACAGCCCCTTGCATAGCAATCAGCCCCAGCATTTT. Its protein product is CASSPGDSPLHSNQPQHF.

This chain connects TRBV14 to TRBJ2-7, with no clear D. CDR1 SGHDN and CDR2 FVKESK come from the germline V gene. The CDR3 covers 13 residues. The ends were cut back, 2 bases at V and 5 bases at J, with 10 bases in the middle. CDR3 DNA sequence: TGTGCCAGCAGCCAACTAGTTTCGAACGAGCAGTACTTC. It specifies CASSQLVSNEQYF. Combining the CDR3 with reference TRBV14 and TRBJ2-7 gives the whole variable domain EAGVTQFPSHSVIEKGQTVTLRCDPISGHDNLYWYRRVMGKEIKFLLHFVKESKQDESGMPNNRFLAERTGGTYSTLKVQPAELEDSGVYFCASSQLVSNEQYFGPGTRLTVT.

This sequence joins TRBV19 and TRBJ1-2, with TRBD1 as a possible D gene (5 bases). Trimming left V 2 bases short and J 8 bases short, with 12 bases between. The CDR3 has 13 amino acids. From germline, CDR1 is LNHDA and CDR2 SQIVND (reference sequence). CDR3 nucleotide sequence: TGTGCCAGTAGTATAAGTTCAGGGTTCGGCTACACCTTC. Translation: CASSISSGFGYTF.

The chain is built from TRBV19 and TRBJ1-2; D is possibly TRBD1 (5 bases). Germline V gene sequence: CDR1 LNHDA, CDR2 SQIVND (reference sequence). Trimming took 4 bases from V and 4 from J, leaving 19 bases between them. The CDR3 runs to 16 residues. The CDR3 DNA is TGTGCCAGTAGTAGCTCTCGACAGACCTGGGGCTATGGCTACACCTTC. This gives the protein CASSSSRQTWGYGYTF.

V is TRBV11-2 and J is TRBJ2-7, with a possible D match to TRBD1 (6 bases). Germline-derived CDR1 and CDR2 are SGHAT and FQNNGV. The CDR3 has 13 amino acids. The V end lost 5 bases, the J end lost 7 bases, and 15 bases lay between the germline ends. The CDR3 bases are TGTGCCAGCAGCATAACAGGGTTCACGGAGCAGTACTTC. As protein: CASSITGFTEQYF.

This chain joins TRBV11-1 and TRBJ2-2; 7 nucleotides line up with TRBD2. The CDR3 sequence is 15 residues long. Germline V gene sequence: CDR1 SGHAT, CDR2 FQDESV (reference sequence). J lost 1 base, V lost 2 bases, and 1 base had no gene match. In DNA, the CDR3 is TGTGCCAGCAGCTTAAGCGGGATGAACACCGGGGAGCTGTTTTTT. This sequence encodes CASSLSGMNTGELFF.